A selection of T cell receptor beta chains follows, all from one sample in a study of T cells in Graves' hyperthyroidism and ophthalmopathy. Using its own MiXCR run on the multiplex PCR reads, TCRdb lists one record per CDR3 protein. The table records 700,000 or so distinct CDR3 sequences, about 16% of them present only once. Material for sequencing was blood. These receptors all stem from a man in his late teens or twenties with Graves' hyperthyroidism. Each CDR3 is given with its conserved first and last residue. A row's size may be missing; if present it is once, few, many or a size class.

v_gene	abundance	j_gene	CDR3aa
TRBV6-2/TRBV6-3	few	TRBJ2-1	CASRPVATRGYYNEQFF
TRBV7-9	once	TRBJ1-1	CASRLVGDEAFF
TRBV29-1	-	TRBJ2-7	CSVEGRDSQNGYEQYF
TRBV5-4	many	TRBJ2-1	CASNSGGDNEQFF
TRBV12-3/TRBV12-4	many	TRBJ2-6	CASSPGTGYSGANVLTF
TRBV2	-	TRBJ1-4	CATRGVEKLFF
TRBV28	many	TRBJ2-7	CASSLTGPVYEQYF
TRBV2	many	TRBJ1-2	CASRSVGQGLGYGYTF
TRBV4-1	-	TRBJ2-1	CASSRRQGEDHEQFF
TRBV28	few	TRBJ2-1	CAISVAGPNEQFF
TRBV20-1	-	TRBJ2-1	CSASGLGTGGNEQFF
TRBV6-1	-	TRBJ2-7	CASSPLGGGPGEQYF
TRBV20-1	many	TRBJ2-7	CSASPAGVLYEQYF
TRBV28	-	TRBJ2-1	CASSSPAGGPVYEQFF